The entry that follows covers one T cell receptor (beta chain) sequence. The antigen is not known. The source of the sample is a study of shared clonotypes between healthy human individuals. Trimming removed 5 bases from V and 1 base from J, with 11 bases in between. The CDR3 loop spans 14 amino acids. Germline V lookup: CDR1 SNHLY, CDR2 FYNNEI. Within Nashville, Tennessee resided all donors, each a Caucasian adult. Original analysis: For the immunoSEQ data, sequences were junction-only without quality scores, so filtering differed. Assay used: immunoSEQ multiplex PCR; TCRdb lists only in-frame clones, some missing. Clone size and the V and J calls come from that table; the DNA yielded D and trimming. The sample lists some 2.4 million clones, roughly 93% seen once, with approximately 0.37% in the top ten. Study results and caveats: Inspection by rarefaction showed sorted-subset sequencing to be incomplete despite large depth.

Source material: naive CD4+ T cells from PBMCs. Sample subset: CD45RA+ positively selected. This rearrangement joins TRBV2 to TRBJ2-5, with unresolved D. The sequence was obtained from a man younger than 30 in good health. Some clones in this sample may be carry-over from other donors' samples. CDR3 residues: CASSLSSGQETQYF. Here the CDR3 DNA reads TGTGCCAGCAGTTTAAGTAGTGGCCAAGAGACCCAGTACTTC.